The 10 T cell receptor beta chains below come from one sample, sequenced in a study of T cell responses to AZD1222 COVID-19 vaccine. Sequencing used immunoSEQ multiplex PCR; TCRdb keeps in-frame clones, though not all of them. The profile shows about 140,000 clones, roughly 93% of them singletons. The sequences come from peripheral blood, collected on day 0 of MenACWY control vaccination. These receptors were taken from an adult in good health.

The gene calls are TRBV7-2 and TRBJ1-1; D unresolved. This CDR3 spans 15 amino acids. Trimming took 5 bases from V and 2 from J, leaving 15 bases between them. Looked up from germline, CDR1 is SGHTA and CDR2 is FQGNSA. CDR3 loop: CASSPRQSPNTEAFF. The DNA for the CDR3 is TGTGCCAGCAGCCCCCGGCAGTCGCCCAACACTGAAGCTTTCTTT. Together with reference TRBV7-2 and TRBJ1-1, the CDR3 gives the full variable domain: GAGVSQSPSNKVTEKGKDVELRCDPISGHTALYWYRQSLGQGLEFLIYFQGNSAPDKSGLPSDRFSAERTGGSVSTLTIQRTQQEDSAVYLCASSPRQSPNTEAFFGQGTRLTVV.

The V and J genes are TRBV3-1 (or the pseudogene TRBV3-2) and TRBJ1-2; D is uncertain. This CDR3 spans 13 amino acids. The V gene's germline CDR1 is LGHDT and CDR2 YNNKEL (reference sequence). Trimming cost V 4 bases and J 8 bases, with 14 bases left between them. This CDR3 is CASSLVTREGYTF. CDR3 DNA: TGTGCCAGCAGCCTAGTGACCCGCGAGGGCTACACCTTC.

This sequence joins TRBV2 and TRBJ1-3; possibly TRBD1 for D (6 bases). This CDR3 spans 16 amino acids. Looked up from germline, CDR1 is SNHLY and CDR2 is FYNNEI. The V gene lost 6 bases and the J gene lost 4 bases, with 19 bases spanning the gap. This CDR3 is CASSLTGPGAGNTIYF. CDR3 in DNA: TGTGCCAGCAGCCTGACAGGACCGGGGGCGGGAAACACCATATATTTT.

This rearrangement joins TRBV27 to TRBJ2-5; TRBD1 aligns across 7 bases. This CDR3 has 13 residues. V shed 5 bases, J shed 5 bases, and the junction held 5 bases outside the gene matches. CDR1 and CDR2 (germline): MNHEY, SMNVEV (reference sequence). CDR3 sequence (DNA): TGTGCCAGCAGTCGACAGGGAGAGGAGACCCAGTACTTC. Translation gives CASSRQGEETQYF.

The chain couples TRBV6-5 to TRBJ1-4; 7 bases map to TRBD1. CDR1 and CDR2 from the germline V gene are MNHEY and SVGAGI. The CDR3 has 14 residues. The trim removed 5 bases at V and 8 bases at J, leaving 8 bases unmatched. Written as DNA, the CDR3 is TGTGCCAGCAGTATCCGGGACAGTAGCGAAAAACTGTTTTTT. Its translation is CASSIRDSSEKLFF.

V usage is TRBV28 and J usage is TRBJ2-7; maybe TRBD2 (7 bases). Trimming stripped 5 bases from V and 2 bases from J, with 16 bases between. The CDR3 runs 15 residues. CDR1 is MDHEN and CDR2 is SYDVKM in the germline V gene. CDR3 nucleotide sequence: TGTGCCAGCAGTACGGGAGGAGGGGGGGCCTACGAGCAGTACTTC. Its translation: CASSTGGGGAYEQYF.

The chain links TRBV11-2 to TRBJ2-3, with D possibly being TRBD1 or TRBD2 (6 bases each). The CDR3 has 14 residues. Looked up from germline, CDR1 is SGHAT and CDR2 is FQNNGV. V dropped 5 bases and J dropped 2 bases, with 11 bases sitting between them. CDR3 residues: CASSPRGVTDTQYF. Here the CDR3 DNA reads TGTGCCAGCAGCCCGAGGGGGGTCACAGATACGCAGTATTTT.

The rearrangement links TRBV3-1 (or the pseudogene TRBV3-2) to TRBJ1-5; the match to TRBD1 covers 10 bases. Germline CDR1 LGHDT, CDR2 YNNKEL (reference sequence). J was trimmed by 9 bases and V by 6 bases; bases with no gene match: 8. The CDR3 length is 14 residues. The CDR3 DNA is TGTGCCAGCAGTCGACAGGGGGCAAGCTTGCCCCAGCATTTT. Its protein is CASSRQGASLPQHF.

With respect to this clone: Additional DNA sequences in this sample encode the identical CDR3. The chain combines TRBV2 with TRBJ1-3; 7 bases match TRBD1. The CDR3 runs 13 residues. J was trimmed by 4 bases and V by 6 bases; bases with no gene match: 3. From germline, CDR1 is SNHLY and CDR2 FYNNEI. The CDR3 DNA reads as TGTGCCAGCAGACAGGGGTCGGGAAACACCATATATTTT. Translating it yields CASRQGSGNTIYF.

For this clone: The germline gene is not matched at one end of the junction; a read error may be the cause. V and J are TRBV28 and TRBJ2-7; D tentatively reads TRBD1 or TRBD2 (6 bases each). Germline CDR1 is MDHEN and CDR2 is SYDVKM. The CDR3 runs 14 residues. The CDR3 bases are TGTGCCAGCATTTTAAACGGGGGCACCTACGAGCAGTACTTC. Translated, it gives CASILNGGTYEQYF. The complete variable domain, with remaining parts taken from reference TRBV28 and TRBJ2-7, reads DVKVTQSSRYLVKRTGEKVFLECVQDMDHENMFWYRQDPGLGLRLIYFSYDVKMKEKGDIPEGYSVSREKKERFSLILESASTNQTSMYLCASILNGGTYEQYFGPGTRLTVT.